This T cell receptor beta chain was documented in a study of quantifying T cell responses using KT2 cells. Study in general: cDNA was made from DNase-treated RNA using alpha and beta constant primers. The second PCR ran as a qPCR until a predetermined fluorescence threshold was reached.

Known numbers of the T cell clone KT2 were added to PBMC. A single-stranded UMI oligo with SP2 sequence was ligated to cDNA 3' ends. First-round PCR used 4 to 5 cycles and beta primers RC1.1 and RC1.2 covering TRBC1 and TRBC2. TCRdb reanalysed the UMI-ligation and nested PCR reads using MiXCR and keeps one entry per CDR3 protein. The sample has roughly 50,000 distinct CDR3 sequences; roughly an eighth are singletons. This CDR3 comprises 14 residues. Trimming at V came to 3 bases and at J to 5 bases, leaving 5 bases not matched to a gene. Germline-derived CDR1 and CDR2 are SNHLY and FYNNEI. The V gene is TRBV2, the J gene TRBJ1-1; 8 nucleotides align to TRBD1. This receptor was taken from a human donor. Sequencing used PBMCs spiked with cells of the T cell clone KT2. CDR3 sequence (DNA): TGTGCCAGCAGTGAGAGGACAGGGTCTACTGAAGCTTTCTTT. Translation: CASSERTGSTEAFF.